This TCR beta chain was sequenced for a study of spatial heterogeneity in lung cancer. Turning to the study itself: The study observed each unique TCR and UMI combination more than ten times on average in raw reads.

Documented time point: sample taken at primary tumor resection. The cohort: about 79 early-stage, untreated non-small cell lung cancer patients. Tumor, nontumor lung or frozen PBMC supplied whole RNA, sequenced without sorting. Study observations and caveats: The estimate shows that only about 7.7% of tumor T cells were covered for alpha and 12% to 15% for beta chains. Tracking of tumor mutation counts was seen in expanded intratumoral alpha and beta TCR counts.

This clonotype occurred many times. Its antigen is undetermined. Via MiXCR, TCRdb re-called the 5' RACE reads, giving one row per CDR3 protein. The sample yields 23,000 or so distinct CDR3 sequences, around 6% seen once. This receptor was identified in a male donor with early-stage non-small cell lung cancer. This specimen consisted of lung tumor tissue, obtained at surgery.

For the CDR3, the DNA is TGTGCCAGCAGCGCGGGACTAGCGGGAGCGATTTCCTACAATGAGCAGTTCTTC. Protein: CASSAGLAGAISYNEQFF. The genes are TRBV7-6 and TRBJ2-1; 14 bases align to TRBD2. V was pared by 5 bases and J by 1 base, with 7 bases of the junction left unmatched. Germline CDR1 SGHVS, CDR2 FNYEAQ. The CDR3 length is 18 residues.